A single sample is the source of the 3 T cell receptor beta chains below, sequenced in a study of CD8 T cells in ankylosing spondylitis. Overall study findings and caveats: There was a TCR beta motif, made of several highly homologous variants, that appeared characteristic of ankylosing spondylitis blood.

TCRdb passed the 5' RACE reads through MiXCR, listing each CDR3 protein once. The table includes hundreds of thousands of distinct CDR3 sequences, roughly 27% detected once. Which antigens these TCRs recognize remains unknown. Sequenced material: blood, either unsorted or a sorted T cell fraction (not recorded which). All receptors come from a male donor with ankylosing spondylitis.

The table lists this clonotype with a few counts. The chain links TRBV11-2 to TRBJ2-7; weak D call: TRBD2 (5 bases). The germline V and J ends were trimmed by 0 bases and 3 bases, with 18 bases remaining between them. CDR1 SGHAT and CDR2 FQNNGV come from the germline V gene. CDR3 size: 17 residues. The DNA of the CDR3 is TGTGCCAGCAGCTTAGACCTCCGAATTCACCGGGACTACGAGCAGTACTTC. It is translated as CASSLDLRIHRDYEQYF.

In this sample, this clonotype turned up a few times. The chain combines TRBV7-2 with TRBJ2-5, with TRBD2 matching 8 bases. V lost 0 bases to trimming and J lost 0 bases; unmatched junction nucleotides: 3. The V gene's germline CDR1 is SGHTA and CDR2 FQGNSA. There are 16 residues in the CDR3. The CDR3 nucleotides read TGTGCCAGCAGCTTAGCAGCTAGCGGGTACCAAGAGACCCAGTACTTC. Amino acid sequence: CASSLAASGYQETQYF. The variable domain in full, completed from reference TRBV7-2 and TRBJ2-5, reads GAGVSQSPSNKVTEKGKDVELRCDPISGHTALYWYRQSLGQGLEFLIYFQGNSAPDKSGLPSDRFSAERTGGSVSTLTIQRTQQEDSAVYLCASSLAASGYQETQYFGPGTRLLVL.

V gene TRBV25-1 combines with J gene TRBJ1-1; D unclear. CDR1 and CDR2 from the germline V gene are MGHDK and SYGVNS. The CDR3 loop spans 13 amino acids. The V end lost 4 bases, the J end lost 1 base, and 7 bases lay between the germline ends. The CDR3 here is CASSVTWNTEAFF. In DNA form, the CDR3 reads TGTGCCAGCAGTGTTACGTGGAACACTGAAGCTTTCTTT.